These 30 T cell receptor beta chains share one sample of origin, sequenced in a study of persistence of HIV-infected CD4 T cells. The immunoSEQ assay was version 4, run in survey mode. Clones were sequenced by immunoSEQ multiplex PCR, and TCRdb holds only the in-frame ones, with some missing. There are approximately 31,000 clones in the sample; roughly four fifths occur only once, and around 0.94% lies in the top ten. No antigens are known for them. Cells were stimulated with CMV-infected fibroblast lysates at 10 ug/mL. Sorted nonresponding memory CD4+ T cells were CD40L-negative, CD69-negative, CD45RO-high. The sample consisted of CD4+ T cells sorted from PBMCs after roughly 18-hour stimulation, taken from a patient who received antiretroviral therapy. These receptors were obtained from an adult man with HIV who was CMV-seropositive.

This chain uses TRBV4-3 with TRBJ2-5, with 10 bases matching TRBD2. The CDR3 loop spans 17 amino acids. With 1 base clipped from V and 3 bases from J, the junction kept 8 bases outside the gene matches. Germline CDR1 LGHNA, CDR2 YSLEER. Here the CDR3 reads CASSQARFLAGEETQYF. The CDR3 DNA follows: TGCGCCAGCAGCCAAGCTCGATTTCTAGCGGGGGAAGAGACCCAGTACTTC.

The chain combines TRBV4-1 with TRBJ1-6, with 9 bases aligning to TRBD1. The V and J ends lost 3 bases and 10 bases, in that order; junction bases with no gene match: 4. Germline CDR1 and CDR2: MGHRA and YSYEKL. This CDR3 contains 14 residues. The CDR3 spells CASSQGQGLSPLHF. The CDR3 nucleotides read TGCGCCAGCAGCCAGGGACAGGGTTTGTCACCCCTCCACTTT.

This clone was found a few times. The chain employs TRBV29-1 and TRBJ2-5; D gene unclear. This CDR3 has 12 residues. V was trimmed by 2 bases and J by 0 bases, leaving 4 bases between them. Germline loops: CDR1 SQVTM, CDR2 ANQGSEA. CDR3 bases: TGCAGCGTTGAACAGCACCAAGAGACCCAGTACTTC. It encodes CSVEQHQETQYF. Full variable domain (rest looked up from reference TRBV29-1 and TRBJ2-5): SAVISQKPSRDICQRGTSLTIQCQVDSQVTMMFWYRQQPGQSLTLIATANQGSEATYESGFVIDKFPISRPNLTFSTLTVSNMSPEDSSIYLCSVEQHQETQYFGPGTRLLVL.

The J gene is TRBJ2-6, the V gene TRBV5-1; D uncertain. Trimming pared 2 bases from V and 0 bases from J, leaving 3 bases between. Germline CDR1 reads SGHRS; CDR2 reads YFSETQ. The length of the CDR3 is 14 residues. The DNA of the CDR3 is TGCGCCAGCAGCTTCGACTCTGGGGCCAACGTCCTGACTTTC. Encoded protein: CASSFDSGANVLTF.

The genes are TRBV6-5 and TRBJ1-2; D uncertain. Between the trimmed V and J ends, which lost 2 bases and 7 bases, there was a span of 8 bases. Germline CDR1 reads MNHEY; CDR2 reads SVGAGI. The length of the CDR3 is 12 residues. The CDR3 sequence is CASSYTGVGYTF. The CDR3 DNA is TGTGCCAGCAGTTACACTGGGGTTGGCTACACCTTC.

CDR3 in DNA: TGCGCCAGCAGCCAAGAGGGTCGCCATCACACTGAAGCTTTCTTT. Translation: CASSQEGRHHTEAFF. The rearrangement uses TRBV4-1 and TRBJ1-1; D unclear. The CDR3 is 15 residues long. CDR1 is MGHRA, CDR2 YSYEKL, per germline. V was pared by 0 bases and J by 3 bases, with 11 bases between.

The rearrangement uses TRBV2 and TRBJ1-2, with 7 bases matching TRBD1. Germline loops: CDR1 SNHLY, CDR2 FYNNEI. J lost 0 bases, V lost 9 bases, and 10 bases had no gene match. CDR3 length equals 15 residues. The CDR3 DNA follows: TGTGCCAGTAAGGGACAGTTCGGGCCTAACTATGGCTACACCTTC. This gives the protein CASKGQFGPNYGYTF.

The gene calls are TRBV7-9 and TRBJ2-1; 11 positions agree with TRBD1. Germline loops: CDR1 SEHNR, CDR2 FQNEAQ (reference sequence). This CDR3 contains 15 residues. V shed 6 bases and J 4 bases; nucleotides not matched to a gene: 5. The CDR3 sequence is CASRSGTGGYNEQFF. DNA for the CDR3: TGTGCCAGCAGATCCGGGACAGGGGGTTACAATGAGCAGTTCTTC.

The CDR3 spells CASSLRLAGGLQNEQYF. The CDR3 bases are TGCGCCAGCAGCTTACGACTAGCGGGGGGGCTTCAGAACGAGCAGTACTTC. V usage is TRBV5-1 and J usage is TRBJ2-7; 14 nucleotides agree with TRBD2. The V gene's germline CDR1 is SGHRS and CDR2 YFSETQ. The CDR3 sequence is 17 residues long. Germline trimming cut 2 bases from V and 5 bases from J; bases unmatched to any gene: 9.

The rearrangement links TRBV24-1 to TRBJ2-3, with D unresolved. The CDR3 has 13 amino acids. Germline-derived CDR1 and CDR2 are KGHDR and SFDVKD. With 0 bases removed from V and 8 bases from J, the gap between germline ends came to 8 bases. The DNA of the CDR3 is TGTGCCACCAGTGATTTGAAGGGTGGTACGCAGTATTTT. Its translation is CATSDLKGGTQYF.

The rearrangement joins TRBV2 to TRBJ1-2; D is undetermined. The CDR3 spans 15 residues. Germline loops: CDR1 SNHLY, CDR2 FYNNEI. V dropped 0 bases and J dropped 8 bases, with 16 bases sitting between them. The CDR3 coding sequence is TGTGCCAGCAGTGAAGCGGGCGGCTTGGGCCAGGGCTACACCTTC. This sequence encodes CASSEAGGLGQGYTF.

This chain uses TRBV2 with TRBJ1-4, with 10 nucleotides matching TRBD1. This CDR3 is 16 amino acids long. The ends lost 10 bases at V and 7 bases at J; junction bases unmatched: 15. Germline lookup yields CDR1 SNHLY and CDR2 FYNNEI. In DNA, the CDR3 is TGTGCCACCTTCCGGGACAGGGGAATCTCAGCTGAAAAACTGTTTTTT. It yields the protein CATFRDRGISAEKLFF.

The chain carries TRBV30 and TRBJ1-2, with 7 nucleotides matching TRBD1. V was clipped by 2 bases and J by 8 bases; unmatched bases: 14. The CDR3 contains 15 residues. CDR1 is GTSNPN and CDR2 is SVGIG in the germline V gene (reference sequence). CDR3 DNA sequence: TGTGCCTGGAGTCTACAGGGGCGGGGGAGAGGAGGCTACACCTTC. This codes for CAWSLQGRGRGGYTF.

With respect to this clone: The sample holds other DNA sequences that translate to the same CDR3. This chain links TRBV7-2 with TRBJ1-2; the D is unclear. CDR3 length: 13 amino acids. Trimming took 2 bases from V and 0 from J, leaving 4 bases between them. Looked up from germline, CDR1 is SGHTA and CDR2 is FQGNSA. CDR3: CASSLRANYGYTF. The CDR3 region has the DNA TGTGCCAGCAGCTTAAGGGCTAACTATGGCTACACCTTC.

The chain employs TRBV7-9 and TRBJ2-5; 8 nucleotides match TRBD1. The CDR3 consists of 14 residues. Per the germline V gene, CDR1 is SEHNR and CDR2 is FQNEAQ (reference sequence). Trimming removed 6 bases from V and 2 bases from J; junction bases left unmatched: 5. The CDR3 DNA reads TGTGCCAGCAGAAGGACAGGGCCTCAAGAGACCCAGTACTTC. It encodes CASRRTGPQETQYF.

V is TRBV3-1 (or the pseudogene TRBV3-2) and J is TRBJ1-5; 8 bases align to TRBD1. V was pared by 6 bases and J by 7 bases, with 8 bases of the junction left unmatched. The CDR3 runs 14 residues. Per the germline V gene, CDR1 is LGHDT and CDR2 is YNNKEL (reference sequence). Here the CDR3 reads CASSLDRGRQPQHF. Here the CDR3 DNA reads TGTGCCAGCAGTCTAGACAGGGGACGACAGCCCCAGCATTTT.

V gene TRBV3-1 (or the pseudogene TRBV3-2) combines with J gene TRBJ2-5; TRBD2 aligns across 10 bases. Germline-derived CDR1 and CDR2 are LGHDT and YNNKEL (reference sequence). CDR3 size: 15 residues. V gave up 6 bases and J gave up 4 bases; unmatched junction bases: 8. In nucleotides, the CDR3 is TGTGCCAGCAGAGCCTTCCTAGCGGGGGTAGAGACCCAGTACTTC. It encodes CASRAFLAGVETQYF.

The rearrangement joins TRBV11-3 to TRBJ2-5; no clear D. Germline CDR1 and CDR2: SGHNT and YENEEA. Trimming shortened V by 5 bases and J by 3 bases, and 7 bases separated the two germline ends. This CDR3 comprises 12 residues. The CDR3 nucleotides read TGTGCCAGCAGCAGAAATGAAGAGACCCAGTACTTC. Translation gives CASSRNEETQYF.

The chain combines TRBV19 with TRBJ2-2; 7 bases align to TRBD1. V lost 5 bases to trimming and J lost 2 bases; unmatched junction nucleotides: 8. The CDR3 contains 16 residues. Per germline, CDR1 LNHDA and CDR2 SQIVND (reference sequence). CDR3 sequence (DNA): TGTGCCAGTAGTGTCCCGGGACAGTCCAACACCGGGGAGCTGTTTTTT. As protein: CASSVPGQSNTGELFF.

This sequence joins TRBV5-8 and TRBJ2-1; D could derive from TRBD1 or TRBD2 (5 bases each). This CDR3 has 15 residues. The V gene's germline CDR1 is SGHTS and CDR2 YDEGEE. Trimming cost V 4 bases and J 7 bases, with 18 bases left between them. This chain's CDR3 is CASSRGRGQKNEQFF. The CDR3 coding sequence is TGTGCCAGCAGCCGGGGTCGGGGCCAAAAAAATGAGCAGTTCTTC.

This clone was observed a few times. The V and J genes are TRBV19 and TRBJ1-2; D might be TRBD1 (5 bases). Germline-derived CDR1 and CDR2 are LNHDA and SQIVND (reference sequence). Deletions cut 7 bases from V and 3 bases from J, with 12 bases between. The CDR3 has 13 amino acids. As DNA, the CDR3 is TGTGCCAGTACTCGGGGGAACGACTATGGCTACACCTTC. Residues: CASTRGNDYGYTF. The whole variable domain, filled in from reference TRBV19 and TRBJ1-2, reads DGGITQSPKYLFRKEGQNVTLSCEQNLNHDAMYWYRQDPGQGLRLIYYSQIVNDFQKGDIAEGYSVSREKKESFPLTVTSAQKNPTAFYLCASTRGNDYGYTFGSGTRLTVV.

The J gene is TRBJ2-3, the V gene TRBV14, with 12 positions matching TRBD2. This CDR3 contains 17 residues. V gave up 1 base and J gave up 1 base; unmatched junction bases: 3. Germline V gives CDR1 SGHDN, CDR2 FVKESK. The CDR3 loop reads CASSQVGLAGRTDTQYF. CDR3 coding DNA: TGTGCCAGCAGCCAAGTCGGACTAGCGGGGCGCACAGATACGCAGTATTTT.

DNA of the CDR3: TGTGCCAGCAGCTTAGTGGGGACAGTCCGCTATGGCTACACCTTC. This sequence encodes CASSLVGTVRYGYTF. The chain uses TRBV11-2 and TRBJ1-2; 7 nucleotides align to TRBD1. From germline, CDR1 is SGHAT and CDR2 FQNNGV. V gave up 1 base and J gave up 4 bases; unmatched junction bases: 6. This CDR3 is built from 15 residues.

The chain has TRBV12-3 or TRBV12-4 and TRBJ1-1, with 9 bases matching TRBD1. V was pared by 5 bases and J by 8 bases, with 6 bases of the junction left unmatched. This CDR3 contains 13 residues. The CDR3 loop reads CASSTGGHAEAFF. In DNA, the CDR3 is TGTGCCAGCAGTACAGGGGGCCATGCAGAAGCTTTCTTT.

This sequence joins TRBV5-5 and TRBJ2-7, with 7 bases that match TRBD2. Germline V gene lookup returns CDR1 SGHKS and CDR2 YYEKEE (reference sequence). With 2 bases clipped from V and 1 base from J, the junction kept 9 bases outside the gene matches. The CDR3 length is 16 residues. The CDR3 protein is CASSFRTSSFSYEQYF. The CDR3, as DNA: TGTGCCAGCAGCTTTCGGACTAGTAGTTTTTCCTACGAGCAGTACTTC.

The V call is TRBV4-3, the J call TRBJ1-1, with a tentative D call TRBD1 (5 bases). Germline loops: CDR1 LGHNA, CDR2 YSLEER. The CDR3 is made up of 14 amino acids. Trimming removed 4 bases at V and 1 base at J, with 10 bases between. Here the CDR3 reads CASSPRDANTEAFF. The CDR3 DNA sequence: TGCGCCAGCAGCCCCCGGGACGCGAACACTGAAGCTTTCTTT.

This chain joins TRBV19 and TRBJ2-7, with 7 bases matching TRBD2. Germline CDR1 and CDR2: LNHDA and SQIVND (reference sequence). J gave up 2 bases and V 4 bases, and 5 bases lay outside the gene matches. The CDR3 totals 14 residues. CDR3 amino acids: CASSKAGFTYEQYF. CDR3 nucleotides: TGTGCCAGTAGTAAAGCGGGATTCACCTACGAGCAGTACTTC.

The chain couples TRBV5-1 to TRBJ1-2; TRBD1 matches at 8 bases. Germline V gene data show CDR1 as SGHRS and CDR2 as YFSETQ. V was clipped by 3 bases and J by 4 bases; unmatched bases: 11. CDR3 length: 16 amino acids. This CDR3 is CASSSETGVLGYGYTF. CDR3 nucleotide sequence: TGCGCCAGCAGCTCAGAGACAGGGGTTCTGGGCTATGGCTACACCTTC.

The V gene is TRBV7-3, the J gene TRBJ1-1; D call uncertain. The CDR3 sequence is 14 residues long. Looked up from germline, CDR1 is SGHTA and CDR2 is FQGTGA. V was shortened by 5 bases and J by 1 base, with 11 bases between the two germline ends. CDR3 nucleotide sequence: TGTGCCAGCAGCCCCCGCGCAGGGAACACTGAAGCTTTCTTT. The encoded protein is CASSPRAGNTEAFF. The variable domain in full, with the rest retrieved from reference TRBV7-3 and TRBJ1-1, is GAGVSQTPSNKVTEKGKYVELRCDPISGHTALYWYRQSLGQGPEFLIYFQGTGAADDSGLPNDRFFAVRPEGSVSTLKIQRTERGDSAVYLCASSPRAGNTEAFFGQGTRLTVV.

V usage is TRBV27 and J usage is TRBJ1-1, with D hard to call. Germline-derived CDR1 and CDR2 are MNHEY and SMNVEV (reference sequence). This CDR3 contains 13 residues. V dropped 4 bases and J dropped 4 bases, with 10 bases sitting between them. Here the CDR3 reads CASSSKIFTEAFF. In DNA form, the CDR3 reads TGTGCCAGCAGTTCAAAGATCTTCACTGAAGCTTTCTTT.